Reported below is one T cell receptor (beta chain). Its antigen is unidentified. It may be a read error: a sequence one base away is much more abundant. The data originate from a study of tumor-infiltrating lymphocytes in primary liver carcinoma. Study overall: Tissue type made little difference to sample yields of roughly 3.65 to 7.5 million productive TCRbeta reads.

Starting material of approximately 500 ng total RNA yielded TCR beta cDNA via a constant-region primer. What produced the TCR beta libraries was three nested multiplex PCR rounds using slightly modified ARM-PCR. For approximately 9 cycles apiece, the opening two PCR rounds ran with TRBV1-TRBV30 forward primers and a C-beta reverse primer. Each CDR3 protein gets one entry after TCRdb re-called the multiplex PCR reads with MiXCR. The data contain over 45,000 distinct CDR3 sequences, about three quarters of them seen just once; the ten biggest clones take up less than 35%. DNA and RNA were both co-extracted from 20-30 mg of bulk tissue that had not been sorted. Whole-study results and caveats: Relative to blood, tumors carried a significantly larger fraction of the repertoire in their top 250 clones (p = 0.039).

This CDR3 has 13 amino acids. Germline values: CDR1 GTSNPN, CDR2 SVGIG (reference sequence). V shed 8 bases and J 10 bases; nucleotides not matched to a gene: 8. The gene calls are TRBV30 and TRBJ2-1; TRBD2 matches at 13 bases. The source is a man in his forties with primary liver carcinoma and hepatitis B virus infection. Sequencing was carried out using liver tumor tissue from sampling region 5. Subset described: tumor region T5, tumor centre. The DNA for the CDR3 is TGTGCCAGGGGGACTAGCGGGACCTCCGAGCAGTTCTTC. Protein sequence: CARGTSGTSEQFF.